The 23 T cell receptor beta chains below come from one sample, sequenced in a study of regulatory T cells in long-lasting Graves disease. Investigators prepared the TCR beta libraries by applying iRepertoire HTBI primers and Arm-PCR of CDR3 regions. TCRdb re-derived calls from the multiplex PCR reads in MiXCR, one entry per CDR3 protein. The sample has 450,000 to 700,000 distinct CDR3 sequences; roughly 14% are singletons. The time point denotes: newly diagnosed GD, antithyroid drugs for less than 3 months. TCR sequences were obtained from RNA taken from PBMCs. The same sample was also studied in work on T cells in Graves' hyperthyroidism and ophthalmopathy.

Sequences were derived from peripheral blood mononuclear cells (PBMCs), sampled at new diagnosis, from a patient treated with antithyroid drugs. These receptors were collected from a man aged 25-45 years with Graves disease.

This clonotype was seen repeatedly, ten times or more. The chain has TRBV29-1 and TRBJ2-3; 9 bases agree with TRBD2. Germline values: CDR1 SQVTM, CDR2 ANQGSEA. The CDR3 has 15 amino acids. The V segment lost 2 bases and the J segment 3 bases; nucleotides outside the gene matches: 6. CDR3 nucleotide sequence: TGCAGCGTTGAATTTGGTCTAGCGGGGACAGATACGCAGTATTTT. It is translated as CSVEFGLAGTDTQYF.

A few counts support this clonotype. This chain joins TRBV29-1 and TRBJ2-1; TRBD1 might be the D (5 bases). The V gene lost 2 bases and the J gene lost 6 bases, with 5 bases spanning the gap. This CDR3 is built from 11 residues. Germline V lookup: CDR1 SQVTM, CDR2 ANQGSEA. The CDR3 is CSVERGNEQFF. In nucleotides, the CDR3 is TGCAGCGTTGAAAGGGGCAATGAGCAGTTCTTC.

The CDR3 spells CASSLQGGTYETQYF. The CDR3 nucleotides read TGTGCCAGCAGCTTGCAAGGAGGGACGTATGAGACCCAGTACTTC. The chain has TRBV7-9 and TRBJ2-5; weak D call: TRBD2 (6 bases). The V gene lost 3 bases and the J gene lost 5 bases, with 16 bases spanning the gap. Germline values: CDR1 SEHNR, CDR2 FQNEAQ (reference sequence). This CDR3 is built from 15 residues.

Many counts were recorded for this clonotype. The chain is built from TRBV7-2 and TRBJ1-2; TRBD1 matches at 8 bases. Trimming at V came to 4 bases and at J to 4 bases, leaving 8 bases not matched to a gene. Germline CDR1 SGHTA, CDR2 FQGNSA. The CDR3 is 15 residues long. CDR3 residues: CASSWSDRVVYGYTF. CDR3 bases: TGTGCCAGCAGCTGGTCGGACAGGGTGGTCTATGGCTACACCTTC.

This clonotype has at least ten counts. The chain links TRBV24-1 to TRBJ1-1; 7 bases align to TRBD1. Germline loops: CDR1 KGHDR, CDR2 SFDVKD. CDR3 length equals 12 residues. The ends lost 9 bases at V and 4 bases at J; junction bases unmatched: 4. The CDR3 loop is CATGQEPTEAFF. CDR3 bases: TGTGCCACCGGACAGGAACCCACTGAAGCTTTCTTT.

This clonotype was detected only a few times. This rearrangement joins TRBV5-1 to TRBJ2-1; TRBD2 agrees at 9 bases. Trimming at V came to 4 bases and at J to 2 bases, leaving 4 bases not matched to a gene. Germline loops: CDR1 SGHRS, CDR2 YFSETQ. The CDR3 is 15 residues long. CDR3: CASSTAGGPYNEQFF. The CDR3, as DNA: TGCGCCAGCAGCACAGCGGGAGGCCCCTACAATGAGCAGTTCTTC.

The table lists this clonotype with many counts. CDR3 sequence (DNA): TGTGCCAGCAGTGAAGAACAGACCTCGGGGGCCAACGTCCTGACTTTC. Protein sequence: CASSEEQTSGANVLTF. The rearrangement links TRBV2 to TRBJ2-6; D call uncertain. CDR1 and CDR2 from the germline V gene are SNHLY and FYNNEI. The germline V and J ends were trimmed by 1 base and 4 bases, with 11 bases remaining between them. CDR3 size: 16 residues.

This clonotype was observed at least ten times. The chain links TRBV2 to TRBJ2-7, with 9 nucleotides matching TRBD1. The germline gives CDR1 SNHLY, CDR2 FYNNEI. The V gene end was trimmed by 6 bases and the J gene end by 6 bases; junction bases not matched to a gene: 9. The CDR3 length is 14 residues. The CDR3 loop is CASSTGTGFSEQYF. The CDR3 DNA follows: TGTGCCAGCAGCACCGGGACAGGGTTCTCCGAGCAGTACTTC. Based on the CDR3 plus reference TRBV2 and TRBJ2-7, the full variable domain is EPEVTQTPSHQVTQMGQEVILRCVPISNHLYFYWYRQILGQKVEFLVSFYNNEISEKSEIFDDQFSVERPDGSNFTLKIRSTKLEDSAMYFCASSTGTGFSEQYFGPGTRLTVT.

This clonotype showed up just a few times. The chain couples TRBV29-1 to TRBJ1-1; unclear D gene. This CDR3 is 11 amino acids long. The V gene lost 2 bases and the J gene lost 9 bases, with 10 bases spanning the gap. The V gene's germline CDR1 is SQVTM and CDR2 ANQGSEA. As DNA, the CDR3 is TGCAGCGTTGAAAGGTCGGGGAAAGCTTTCTTT. It yields the protein CSVERSGKAFF.

The table lists this clonotype with many counts. This sequence joins TRBV29-1 and TRBJ2-7; D is undetermined. Germline V gene lookup returns CDR1 SQVTM and CDR2 ANQGSEA. The V end was cut by 3 bases, the J end by 5 bases, with 5 bases between. CDR3 length: 10 residues. The CDR3 bases are TGCAGCGTTGATGGGGACGAGCAGTACTTC. Its translation: CSVDGDEQYF.

The table lists this clonotype with many counts. The chain joins TRBV7-9 to TRBJ1-5, with 7 bases identical to TRBD1. Germline V gene lookup returns CDR1 SEHNR and CDR2 FQNEAQ (reference sequence). This CDR3 is built from 17 residues. With 6 bases clipped from V and 2 bases from J, the junction kept 13 bases outside the gene matches. The CDR3: CASSSQGTLDGNQPQHF. The CDR3 DNA reads TGTGCCAGCAGTTCACAGGGGACCCTCGATGGCAATCAGCCCCAGCATTTT.

The chain has TRBV18 and TRBJ2-1, with D perhaps given as TRBD1 or TRBD2 (5 bases each). The CDR3 is 15 amino acids. Trimming removed 0 bases at V and 10 bases at J, with 16 bases between. Germline CDR1 KGHSH, CDR2 LQKENI. The CDR3 region has the DNA TGTGCCAGCTCACCACCCGGGGCCTCTAGTCGAGAGCAGTTCTTC. The encoded protein is CASSPPGASSREQFF.

The rearrangement links TRBV4-1 to TRBJ2-2; TRBD2 agrees at 7 bases. This CDR3 has 16 amino acids. V gave up 0 bases and J gave up 7 bases; unmatched junction bases: 8. Germline V CDR1 and CDR2: MGHRA, YSYEKL. CDR3 region: CASSQDPRTRIGELFF. The CDR3 nucleotides are TGCGCCAGCAGCCAAGATCCCCGGACTAGGATCGGGGAGCTGTTTTTT.

The chain uses TRBV19 and TRBJ2-7; TRBD2 aligns across 10 bases. This CDR3 has 14 amino acids. J gave up 5 bases and V 5 bases, and 6 bases lay outside the gene matches. Germline CDR1 and CDR2: LNHDA and SQIVND (reference sequence). For the CDR3, the DNA is TGTGCCAGTAGTGCCTCTAGCGGGAGACACGAGCAGTACTTC. Translated: CASSASSGRHEQYF.

This chain connects TRBV5-1 to TRBJ1-4; D is possibly TRBD1 (5 bases). The germline V gene encodes CDR1 SGHRS and CDR2 YFSETQ. CDR3 length equals 15 residues. V was clipped by 3 bases and J by 2 bases, with 11 bases between them. CDR3 sequence: CASSSGTVTNEKLFF. The CDR3 bases are TGCGCCAGCAGCTCGGGGACGGTCACTAATGAAAAACTGTTTTTT.

This clonotype occurred many times. The chain uses TRBV9 and TRBJ2-1; D not certain. The V end was cut by 0 bases, the J end by 1 base, with 8 bases between. This CDR3 spans 15 amino acids. Per germline, CDR1 SGDLS and CDR2 YYNGEE. Here the CDR3 DNA reads TGTGCCAGCAGCGTAGGAGTGCAGTCCTACAATGAGCAGTTCTTC. It yields the protein CASSVGVQSYNEQFF.

V is TRBV18 and J is TRBJ1-4; D may be TRBD1 (6 bases). Looked up from germline, CDR1 is KGHSH and CDR2 is LQKENI. The CDR3 is made up of 15 amino acids. The V gene lost 6 bases and the J gene lost 3 bases, with 14 bases spanning the gap. The CDR3 DNA reads as TGTGCCAGCTCGGAACAGGGTTCGGCTAATGAAAAACTGTTTTTT. Translating gives CASSEQGSANEKLFF.

This chain joins TRBV6-1 and TRBJ1-4; 7 nucleotides line up with TRBD1. J lost 4 bases, V lost 6 bases, and 5 bases had no gene match. This CDR3 region has 14 residues. Germline CDR1 MNHNS, CDR2 SASEGT. DNA of the CDR3: TGTGCCAGCAGCCCAGCAGGGGGTAATGAAAAACTGTTTTTT. Encoded protein: CASSPAGGNEKLFF.

This clonotype occurred many times. The CDR3 loop reads CASSQVWQGSPYEQYF. CDR3 nucleotide sequence: TGTGCCAGCAGCCAAGTCTGGCAGGGCTCCCCCTACGAGCAGTACTTC. The rearrangement joins TRBV3-1 to TRBJ2-7; tentatively, D is TRBD1 (5 bases). Germline loops: CDR1 LGHDT, CDR2 YNNKEL (reference sequence). This CDR3 contains 16 residues. V lost 1 base to trimming and J lost 2 bases, with 15 bases between them.

Of note for this clonotype: The conserved phenylalanine or tryptophan is not found at the CDR3 terminus, so this likely reflects a read error. The DNA is left out, because the CDR3 cannot be placed on it with certainty; the CDR3 is given as TCRdb lists it. The chain carries TRBV15 and TRBJ2-1. Germline lookup yields CDR1 LNHNV and CDR2 YYDKDF (reference sequence). The CDR3 is made up of 10 amino acids, end residues included. CDR3 in amino acids: CATSRDTVDV.

The rearrangement joins TRBV6-2 or TRBV6-3 to TRBJ2-4, with D maybe TRBD1 (6 bases). Germline CDR1 is MNHEY and CDR2 is SVGEGT. The V gene lost 2 bases and the J gene lost 0 bases, with 17 bases spanning the gap. CDR3 size: 18 residues. CDR3 residues: CASSYGDMGALAKNIQYF. CDR3 sequence (DNA): TGTGCCAGCAGTTACGGTGATATGGGGGCACTAGCCAAAAACATTCAGTACTTC.

The V call is TRBV5-5, the J call TRBJ1-3; possible D gene TRBD1, 6 bases. Trimming took off 4 bases at V and 1 base at J, with 15 bases between the two ends. CDR1 SGHKS and CDR2 YYEKEE come from the germline V gene (reference sequence). The CDR3 covers 16 residues. CDR3 sequence reads: CASSISGGKSGNTIYF. Here the CDR3 DNA reads TGTGCCAGCAGCATCTCGGGGGGCAAGTCTGGAAACACCATATATTTT.

This clonotype was counted many times. This sequence joins TRBV28 and TRBJ2-7; the D is unclear. The CDR3 extends over 12 amino acids. CDR1 and CDR2 (germline): MDHEN, SYDVKM. Trimming took 5 bases from V and 3 from J, leaving 8 bases between them. CDR3: CASSEGHYEQYF. DNA of the CDR3: TGTGCCAGCAGTGAAGGGCACTACGAGCAGTACTTC.